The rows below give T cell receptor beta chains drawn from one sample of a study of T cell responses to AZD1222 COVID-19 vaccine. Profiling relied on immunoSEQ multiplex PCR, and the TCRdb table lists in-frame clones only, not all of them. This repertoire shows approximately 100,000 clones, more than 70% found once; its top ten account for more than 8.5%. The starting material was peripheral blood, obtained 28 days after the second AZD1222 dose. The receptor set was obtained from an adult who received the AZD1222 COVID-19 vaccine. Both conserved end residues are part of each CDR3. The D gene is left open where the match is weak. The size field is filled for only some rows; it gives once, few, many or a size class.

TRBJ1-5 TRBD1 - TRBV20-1 TGCAGTGCCGGACAGGGTGAGCCCCAGCATTTT CSAGQGEPQHF
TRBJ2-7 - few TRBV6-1 TGTGCCAGCAGTGACAGGGGTTACGAGCAGTACTTC CASSDRGYEQYF
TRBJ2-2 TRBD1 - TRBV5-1 TGCGCCAGCAGCTTGGTAGGACAGGGTTGGACCACCGGGGAGCTGTTTTTT CASSLVGQGWTTGELFF
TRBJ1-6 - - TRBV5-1 TGCGCCAGCAGCCCGGGCGGAGGGAGCTCCTATAATTCACCCCTCCACTTT CASSPGGGSSYNSPLHF
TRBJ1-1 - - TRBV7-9 TGTGCCAGCAGCCCGGGGGGGGCTATAGACACTGAAGCTTTCTTT CASSPGGAIDTEAFF
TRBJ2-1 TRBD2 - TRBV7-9 TGTGCCAGCAGTCCTCCTAGCGGGAGGGCGGTCTTC CASSPPSGRAVF
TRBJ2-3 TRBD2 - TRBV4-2 TGTGCCAGCAGCCAAGAAACTAGCGGGGTGATCGATACGCAGTATTTT CASSQETSGVIDTQYF
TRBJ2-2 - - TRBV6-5 TGTGCCAGCAGTCCCACAGGGGGGGACACCGGGGAGCTGTTTTTT CASSPTGGDTGELFF
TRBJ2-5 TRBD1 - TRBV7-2 TGTGCCAGCAGCACTCAAGGTACAGGGGAGGAGACCCAGTACTTC CASSTQGTGEETQYF
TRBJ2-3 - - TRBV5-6 TGTGCCAGCAGCGATTCTGCCGTCACAGATACGCAGTATTTT CASSDSAVTDTQYF
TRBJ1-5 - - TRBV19 TGTGCCAGTGGCTCGGGACAAAATCAGCCCCAGCATTTT CASGSGQNQPQHF
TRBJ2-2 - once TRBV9 TGTGCCAGCAGCGCCCGGGCGACCGGGGAGCTGTTTTTT CASSARATGELFF
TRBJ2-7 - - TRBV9 TGTGCCAGCAGCGTATTGGAGGGAGGGGGTTACGAGCAGTACTTC CASSVLEGGGYEQYF
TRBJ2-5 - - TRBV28 TGTGCCAGCAGATTAGGGGGTACCGGGGAGACCCAGTACTTC CASRLGGTGETQYF
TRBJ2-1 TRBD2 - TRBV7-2 TGTGCCAGCAGCCGCATAGCGGGGGGGCGTGGCCCGCAGTTCTTC CASSRIAGGRGPQFF
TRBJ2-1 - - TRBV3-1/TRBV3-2 TGTGCCAGCAGCCAAGAGGTGAGCTACAATGAGCAGTTCTTC CASSQEVSYNEQFF
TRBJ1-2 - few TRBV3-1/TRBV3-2 TGTGCCAGCAGCCTACACGCAACCATGGATGGCTACACCTTC CASSLHATMDGYTF
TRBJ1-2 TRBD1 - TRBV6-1 TGTGCCAGCAGTTCATCCGGGACAGGGGATGGCTACACCTTC CASSSSGTGDGYTF
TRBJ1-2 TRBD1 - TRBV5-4 TGTGCCAGCAGCTCCCGGGGGACAGTCTATGGCTACACCTTC CASSSRGTVYGYTF
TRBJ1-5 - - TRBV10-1 TGCGCCAGTAGGGTTCCCTATCAGCCCCAGCATTTT CASRVPYQPQHF
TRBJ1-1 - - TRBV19 TGTGCAGCGAAACAGGGTCACGGCACTGAAGCTTTCTTT CAAKQGHGTEAFF
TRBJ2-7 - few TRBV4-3 TGCGCCAGCAGCCCCGGGGGCTCGACCCCCGCAGAGTACTTC CASSPGGSTPAEYF
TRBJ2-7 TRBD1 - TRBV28 TGTGCCAGCAGGGAACAGGGGCCTTACGAGCAGTACTTC CASREQGPYEQYF
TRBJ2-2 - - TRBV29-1 TGCAGCGTCGTGAGCTCCGGCGGGGAGCTGTTTTTT CSVVSSGGELFF
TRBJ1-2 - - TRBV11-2 TGTGCCAGCAGCTTAGTACCAGGGTTTAGTTATGGCTACACCTTC CASSLVPGFSYGYTF
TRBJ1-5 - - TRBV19 TGTGCCAGTCGGGATCTTAATCAGCCCCAGCATTTT CASRDLNQPQHF
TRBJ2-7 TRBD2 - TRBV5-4 TGTGCCAGCAGTTTCCCCAAGGGAGGGGTCTCCTACGAGCAGTACTTC CASSFPKGGVSYEQYF
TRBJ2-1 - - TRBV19 TGTGCCAGTAGTATCTGGGGCGATGAGCAGTTCTTC CASSIWGDEQFF
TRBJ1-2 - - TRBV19 TGTGCCAGTAGTACCCGGGACGGAGGGCTTATGGTCTATGGCTACACCTTC CASSTRDGGLMVYGYTF
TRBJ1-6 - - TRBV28 TGTGCCAGCAGTAGGATAACGTCACCCCTCCACTTT CASSRITSPLHF
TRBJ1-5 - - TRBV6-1 TGTGCCAGCAGTGAAGGACGGGGCCAGCCCCAGCATTTT CASSEGRGQPQHF
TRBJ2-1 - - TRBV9 TGTGCCACTGCGACAGGCCCAAACGCAAATGAGCAGTTCTTC CATATGPNANEQFF
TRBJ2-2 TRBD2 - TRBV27 TGTGCCAGCAGTCCCGGGACTAGAAGCACCGGGGAGCTGTTTTTT CASSPGTRSTGELFF
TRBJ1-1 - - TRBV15 TGTGCCACCAGCCCCGATAGGGTTTTTGGAACTGAAGCTTTCTTT CATSPDRVFGTEAFF
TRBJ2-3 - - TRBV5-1 TGCGCCAGCAGCTTTCGACAGGCTCGCACAGATACGCAGTATTTT CASSFRQARTDTQYF
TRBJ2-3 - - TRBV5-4 TGTGCCAGCAGCTTGATGGGCGGGGGCACAGATACGCAGTATTTT CASSLMGGGTDTQYF
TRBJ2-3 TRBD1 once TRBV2 TGTGCCGGAGGGGGACAGGGGGTAACAGATACGCAGTATTTT CAGGGQGVTDTQYF
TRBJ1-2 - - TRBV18 TGTGCCAGCTCACCTGGAGGGAACTATGGCTACACCTTC CASSPGGNYGYTF
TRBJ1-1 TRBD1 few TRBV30 TGTGCCTACTACAGGGGTAACACTGAAGCTTTCTTT CAYYRGNTEAFF
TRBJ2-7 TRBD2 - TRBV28 TGTGCCAGCAGTCTTCCGGGACTAGCGATACAGGAGCAGTACTTC CASSLPGLAIQEQYF
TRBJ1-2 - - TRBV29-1 TGCAGCGAATTACGAGCAGGGTATAGCTACACCTTC CSELRAGYSYTF
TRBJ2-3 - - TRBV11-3 TGTGCCAGCAGCTTAGTCGGGATAGCAGATACGCAGTATTTT CASSLVGIADTQYF
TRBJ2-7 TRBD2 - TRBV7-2 TGTGCCAGCAGCTCTAGCGGGAGCTACGAGCAGTACTTC CASSSSGSYEQYF
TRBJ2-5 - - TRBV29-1 TGCAGCGTCCTGGACTTTCAAGAGACCCAGTACTTC CSVLDFQETQYF
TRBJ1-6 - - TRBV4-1 TGCGCCAGCAGCCAAGAGATAAGCGCGATCTCCTATAATTCACCCCTCCACTTT CASSQEISAISYNSPLHF
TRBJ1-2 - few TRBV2 TGTGCCAGCAGAATAGAGGAAGATGGCTACACCTTC CASRIEEDGYTF
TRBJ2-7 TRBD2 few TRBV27 TGTGCCTCCGGCGAGGAGGGCAGGGAGGGCGAGCAGTACTTC CASGEEGREGEQYF
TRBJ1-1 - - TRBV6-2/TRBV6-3 TGTGCCAGCAGTTACGGGAAAGGCACTGAAGCTTTCTTT CASSYGKGTEAFF
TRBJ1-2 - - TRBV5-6 TGTGCCAGCAGCTTGGAGGAGGACTATGGCTACACCTTC CASSLEEDYGYTF
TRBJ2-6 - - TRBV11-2 TGTGCCAGCAGCTCCCGCTCTGGGGCCAACGTCCTGACTTTC CASSSRSGANVLTF